This TCR beta chain was identified in a study of blood T cell repertoires in COVID-19. Profiling relied on immunoSEQ multiplex PCR, and the TCRdb table lists in-frame clones only, not all of them. Of some 300,000 clones in the sample, 80% to 90% are singletons; the top ten hold roughly 6.3%. The CDR3 extends over 13 amino acids. The germline CDR1 and CDR2 sequences are SGHTA and FQGNSA. V was clipped by 2 bases and J by 8 bases, with 9 bases between them. J is TRBJ2-2 and V is TRBV7-2; D is ambiguous. The receptor was isolated from a woman between 50 and 59 years old with COVID-19, enrolled during active disease. Material: peripheral blood. CDR3 sequence (DNA): TGTGCCAGCAGCTTACCAGCGAGGGGGGAGCTGTTTTTT. This sequence encodes CASSLPARGELFF.